The rows below give T cell receptor beta chains drawn from one sample of a study of blood T cell repertoires in COVID-19. Profiling relied on immunoSEQ multiplex PCR, and the TCRdb table lists in-frame clones only, not all of them. The sample consists of around 200,000 clones, 75% to 90% of them appearing once. The sequenced material came from PBMCs or T cells enriched from blood (not recorded which). These receptors all come from a man aged 35 to 55 who had recovered from COVID-19. Both conserved end residues are trimmed from each CDR3.

ASSDPDSLGGAF	TRBV6-1	TRBJ1-1
ASSTLAPTYEQY	TRBV6-5	TRBJ2-7
ASSDDQGSSYEQY	TRBV7-9	TRBJ2-7
ASSPRQASSYEQY	TRBV6-9	TRBJ2-7
ASSLVQGSNSPLH	TRBV5-4	TRBJ1-6
ASSLVGQAYEQY	TRBV19	TRBJ2-7
ASSAASQGGAGYT	TRBV28	TRBJ1-2
ASSVPQTGDREQDTQY	TRBV9	TRBJ2-3
ASSLWANTEAF	TRBV7-2	TRBJ1-1
ASSLRTGIPETQY	TRBV3-1/TRBV3-2	TRBJ2-5
ASSFGTSGDYNEQF	TRBV9	TRBJ2-1
ASSPLAGEMAGELF	TRBV3-1/TRBV3-2	TRBJ2-2
ATRDSYSNQPQH	TRBV15	TRBJ1-5
SVGRFGDGRDNYGYT	TRBV29-1	TRBJ1-2
AITPGAGGYEQY	TRBV10-3	TRBJ2-7
ASSLLHATNEKLF	TRBV28	TRBJ1-4
ASSKPSGQGNTIY	TRBV9	TRBJ1-3
ASSTLGANYGYT	TRBV19	TRBJ1-2
AHGLGGARNEQY	TRBV30	TRBJ2-7
ASSFGRSGEGAF	TRBV5-1	TRBJ1-1
ASSYNLQLDRPQH	TRBV6-2/TRBV6-3	TRBJ1-5
ASSSGGVEKLF	TRBV25-1	TRBJ1-4
AWSGGRRRNQPQH	TRBV30	TRBJ1-5
ASSDFGGGRNNEQF	TRBV25-1	TRBJ2-1